Below are 26 T cell receptor beta chains sequenced from a single sample in a study of T cell changes during pregnancy in multiple sclerosis. Profiled with immunoSEQ multiplex PCR; TCRdb holds only in-frame clones, not every one. The repertoire holds some 29,000 clones, with about nine tenths as singletons. The source material was CD8+ T cells from peripheral blood mononuclear cells, sampled before pregnancy. These receptor sequences come from a female donor with multiple sclerosis, enrolled in a pregnancy study.

The V call is TRBV10-3, the J call TRBJ2-3; TRBD1 agrees at 7 bases. Per germline, CDR1 ENHRY and CDR2 SYGVKD. The CDR3 has 16 residues. V gave up 6 bases and J gave up 2 bases; unmatched junction bases: 11. The CDR3 bases are TGTGCCATCAGCCCACATCAGGGACAGAACACAGATACGCAGTATTTT. It specifies CAISPHQGQNTDTQYF.

The rearrangement links TRBV19 to TRBJ2-6; D might be TRBD1 (5 bases). The CDR3 sequence is 17 residues long. CDR1 is LNHDA, CDR2 SQIVND, per germline (reference sequence). Trimming took off 2 bases at V and 0 bases at J, with 11 bases between the two ends. CDR3 protein: CASSILGPDSGANVLTF. The CDR3 region has the DNA TGTGCCAGTAGTATACTGGGGCCCGACTCTGGGGCCAACGTCCTGACTTTC.

The rearrangement joins TRBV4-3 to TRBJ2-3; D gene unclear. The CDR3 has 15 amino acids. CDR1 and CDR2 (germline): LGHNA, YSLEER. V dropped 0 bases and J dropped 0 bases, with 7 bases sitting between them. The CDR3 region has the DNA TGCGCCAGCAGCCAAGATGCGAGTAGCACAGATACGCAGTATTTT. Its protein is CASSQDASSTDTQYF.

V is TRBV19 and J is TRBJ2-1; the match to TRBD2 covers 11 bases. The CDR3 runs 17 residues. Trimming cost V 3 bases and J 3 bases; bases outside gene matches: 7. Germline loops: CDR1 LNHDA, CDR2 SQIVND (reference sequence). The CDR3 protein is CASSISTSGSIYNEQFF. The CDR3 DNA reads TGTGCCAGTAGTATCAGTACTAGCGGGAGCATCTACAATGAGCAGTTCTTC.

This clone has more than one count but fewer than ten. The V and J genes are TRBV7-6 and TRBJ1-1; no clear D. Trimming removed 2 bases at V and 11 bases at J, with 15 bases between. There are 13 residues in the CDR3. The germline CDR1 and CDR2 sequences are SGHVS and FNYEAQ. CDR3 amino acids: CASSLTLGRSAFF. The CDR3 nucleotides read TGTGCCAGCAGCTTAACTCTCGGGAGATCGGCTTTCTTT.

This clone was counted a single time. The V and J genes are TRBV28 and TRBJ2-5; tentatively, D is TRBD1 (5 bases). CDR1 is MDHEN and CDR2 is SYDVKM in the germline V gene. CDR3 length: 14 residues. The V gene lost 6 bases and the J gene lost 0 bases, with 11 bases spanning the gap. CDR3 amino acids: CASSPRQYQETQYF. The CDR3 nucleotides read TGTGCCAGCAGCCCGCGACAGTACCAAGAGACCCAGTACTTC.

V gene TRBV29-1 combines with J gene TRBJ2-1; 7 nucleotides align to TRBD1. The CDR3 has 13 residues. The junction had 11 bases not matched to a gene; V was cut back by 3 bases and J by 12 bases. Per the germline V gene, CDR1 is SQVTM and CDR2 is ANQGSEA. The CDR3 reads CSVDRGPTSGQFF. The DNA for the CDR3 is TGCAGCGTTGATAGGGGGCCTACTTCGGGGCAGTTCTTC.

This clone was detected only a few times. The rearrangement uses TRBV27 and TRBJ1-5; unclear D gene. V was cut by 1 base and J by 5 bases, with 6 bases left in between. CDR1 and CDR2 from the germline V gene are MNHEY and SMNVEV (reference sequence). The CDR3 is 13 residues long. The CDR3, as DNA: TGTGCCAGCAGTTTATATCCTGATCAGCCCCAGCATTTT. This encodes CASSLYPDQPQHF.

The V call is TRBV14, the J call TRBJ2-6; a possible D gene is TRBD1 (6 bases). The CDR3 loop spans 14 amino acids. Deletions cut 4 bases from V and 4 bases from J, with 8 bases between. CDR1 is SGHDN, CDR2 FVKESK, per germline. CDR3 loop: CASSPGQGANVLTF. CDR3 bases: TGTGCCAGCAGCCCGGGACAAGGGGCCAACGTCCTGACTTTC. Filled out from reference TRBV14 and TRBJ2-6, the complete variable domain reads EAGVTQFPSHSVIEKGQTVTLRCDPISGHDNLYWYRRVMGKEIKFLLHFVKESKQDESGMPNNRFLAERTGGTYSTLKVQPAELEDSGVYFCASSPGQGANVLTFGAGSRLTVL.

This clone was counted a single time. V gene TRBV15 combines with J gene TRBJ1-4, with 11 bases fitting TRBD1. The CDR3 is made up of 15 amino acids. CDR1 is LNHNV, CDR2 YYDKDF, per germline (reference sequence). V lost 4 bases, J lost 5 bases, and 3 bases stayed unmatched. The CDR3 DNA reads as TGTGCCACCAGCACAGGGACAGGGGGGAATGAAAAACTGTTTTTT. Translating it yields CATSTGTGGNEKLFF. Full variable domain (outside the CDR3, taken from reference TRBV15 and TRBJ1-4): DAMVIQNPRYQVTQFGKPVTLSCSQTLNHNVMYWYQQKSSQAPKLLFHYYDKDFNNEADTPDNFQSRRPNTSFCFLDIRSPGLGDTAMYLCATSTGTGGNEKLFFGSGTQLSVL.

The rearrangement joins TRBV27 to TRBJ1-5; tentatively, D is TRBD1 (5 bases). Germline V CDR1 and CDR2: MNHEY, SMNVEV (reference sequence). The CDR3 runs to 15 residues. Trimming took 8 bases from V and 2 from J, leaving 16 bases between them. Here the CDR3 reads CASAPGGGGNQPQHF. DNA of the CDR3: TGTGCCAGCGCCCCGGGGGGAGGTGGCAATCAGCCCCAGCATTTT.

V gene TRBV18 combines with J gene TRBJ1-4; 8 positions agree with TRBD1. The germline gives CDR1 KGHSH, CDR2 LQKENI. This CDR3 is built from 14 residues. V lost 2 bases to trimming and J lost 7 bases; unmatched junction nucleotides: 3. The CDR3 here is CASSPDRGGEKLFF. DNA of the CDR3: TGTGCCAGCTCACCAGACAGGGGAGGTGAAAAACTGTTTTTT.

The J gene is TRBJ2-7, the V gene TRBV7-9; D might be TRBD1 (5 bases). V dropped 5 bases and J dropped 0 bases, with 14 bases sitting between them. There are 15 residues in the CDR3. Germline V gives CDR1 SEHNR, CDR2 FQNEAQ (reference sequence). Here the CDR3 DNA reads TGTGCCAGCAGCCGCGGACACACGAGCTCCTACGAGCAGTACTTC. Protein sequence: CASSRGHTSSYEQYF.

The gene calls are TRBV5-1 and TRBJ1-1; D is ambiguous. V dropped 3 bases and J dropped 1 base, with 10 bases sitting between them. The CDR3 sequence is 14 residues long. Germline V gives CDR1 SGHRS, CDR2 YFSETQ. The CDR3 DNA follows: TGCGCCAGCAGCTACCGCGGAGGGAACACTGAAGCTTTCTTT. Its translation: CASSYRGGNTEAFF.

This clone was counted once. In DNA form, the CDR3 reads TGTGCCAGCAGCTTCCTGACAGGGTTGAATTCACCCCTCCACTTT. Translated, it gives CASSFLTGLNSPLHF. The chain is built from TRBV5-6 and TRBJ1-6, with TRBD1 matching 7 bases. The CDR3 is made up of 15 amino acids. Trimming removed 2 bases from V and 7 bases from J; junction bases left unmatched: 6. Germline CDR1 SGHDT, CDR2 YYEEEE. Complete variable domain (other parts from reference TRBV5-6 and TRBJ1-6): DAGVTQSPTHLIKTRGQQVTLRCSPKSGHDTVSWYQQALGQGPQFIFQYYEEEERQRGNFPDRFSGHQFPNYSSELNVNALLLGDSALYLCASSFLTGLNSPLHFGNGTRLTVT.

This rearrangement joins TRBV5-6 to TRBJ2-3; a possible D gene is TRBD2 (6 bases). CDR3 length: 14 amino acids. Germline-derived CDR1 and CDR2 are SGHDT and YYEEEE. Between the trimmed V and J ends, which lost 2 bases and 2 bases, there was a span of 9 bases. The CDR3 here is CASSLGTFTDTQYF. The DNA of the CDR3 is TGTGCCAGCAGCTTAGGGACTTTCACAGATACGCAGTATTTT.

This rearrangement joins TRBV5-4 to TRBJ2-1; possibly TRBD2 for D (6 bases). V was trimmed by 4 bases and J by 0 bases, leaving 14 bases between them. The CDR3 is 16 amino acids. Germline values: CDR1 SGHNT, CDR2 YYREEE (reference sequence). The CDR3 DNA follows: TGTGCCAGCAGCCCCCTAGCGTCTAGCTCCTACAATGAGCAGTTCTTC. Amino acid sequence: CASSPLASSSYNEQFF.

The genes are TRBV13 and TRBJ1-5, with 11 nucleotides matching TRBD1. CDR1 is PRHDT, CDR2 FYEKMQ, per germline (reference sequence). The V segment lost 3 bases and the J segment 6 bases; nucleotides outside the gene matches: 16. This CDR3 contains 19 residues. Here the CDR3 reads CASSLRGQGASIGGQPQHF. The CDR3, as DNA: TGTGCCAGCAGCTTGCGTGGACAGGGGGCATCGATTGGCGGTCAGCCCCAGCATTTT.

CDR3 coding DNA: TGTGCCAGCAGTCCACGGGAGTCCAGCGAGCAGTACTTC. Its protein is CASSPRESSEQYF. The genes are TRBV6-5 and TRBJ2-7, with a weak D call TRBD2 (6 bases). The germline V and J ends were trimmed by 5 bases and 6 bases, with 14 bases remaining between them. The CDR3 runs to 13 residues. CDR1 is MNHEY and CDR2 is SVGAGI in the germline V gene.

This clone was detected only once. The chain joins TRBV6-1 to TRBJ2-2; D gene uncertain. The CDR3 loop spans 13 amino acids. V lost 5 bases and J lost 2, with 6 bases in between. CDR1 is MNHNS and CDR2 is SASEGT in the germline V gene. The CDR3 DNA follows: TGTGCCAGCAGTAGCGCAAACACCGGGGAGCTGTTTTTT. The encoded protein is CASSSANTGELFF.

The gene calls are TRBV28 and TRBJ1-5, with 7 bases matching TRBD1. This CDR3 is 16 amino acids long. V shed 5 bases and J 1 base; nucleotides not matched to a gene: 8. The germline V gene has CDR1 MDHEN and CDR2 SYDVKM. The CDR3 region has the DNA TGTGCCAGCAGTATTATTGGGACAGAAAGCAATCAGCCCCAGCATTTT. Its protein product is CASSIIGTESNQPQHF.

V usage is TRBV4-1 and J usage is TRBJ2-1; 10 nucleotides agree with TRBD2. Germline V CDR1 and CDR2: MGHRA, YSYEKL. Germline trimming cut 4 bases from V and 8 bases from J; bases unmatched to any gene: 14. This CDR3 is 17 amino acids long. CDR3 residues: CASSPLGASGSNDEQFF. CDR3 DNA: TGCGCCAGCAGCCCCCTTGGGGCTAGCGGGAGTAATGATGAGCAGTTCTTC.

V is TRBV5-6 and J is TRBJ2-5; tentatively, D is TRBD2 (5 bases). The CDR3 is 17 amino acids. The V and J ends lost 0 bases and 4 bases respectively, with 19 bases between them. Looked up from germline, CDR1 is SGHDT and CDR2 is YYEEEE. This CDR3 reads CASSLGGIFGIGETQYF. The CDR3 region has the DNA TGTGCCAGCAGCTTGGGTGGGATTTTCGGGATTGGAGAGACCCAGTACTTC.

The chain employs TRBV6-5 and TRBJ2-7; D gene uncertain. Looked up from germline, CDR1 is MNHEY and CDR2 is SVGAGI. The CDR3 has 12 residues. The V and J ends lost 4 bases and 3 bases respectively, with 7 bases between them. The CDR3 DNA follows: TGTGCCAGCAGTTCCCCCAGCTACGAGCAGTACTTC. Translation: CASSSPSYEQYF.

The chain has TRBV6-5 and TRBJ2-2; 7 bases are shared with TRBD1. Trimming at V came to 6 bases and at J to 3 bases, leaving 4 bases not matched to a gene. The CDR3 sequence is 14 residues long. Germline loops: CDR1 MNHEY, CDR2 SVGAGI. CDR3 loop: CASSSDRDTGELFF. The DNA of the CDR3 is TGTGCCAGCAGCTCCGACAGGGACACCGGGGAGCTGTTTTTT.

DNA of the CDR3: TGTGCCAGCAGTGGATTCGACAGGGGTGGCATGGAGGGCACTGAAGCTTTCTTT. Its translation: CASSGFDRGGMEGTEAFF. The V gene is TRBV6-1, the J gene TRBJ1-1, with TRBD1 identical over 8 bases. There are 18 residues in the CDR3. V shed 4 bases, J shed 4 bases, and the junction held 17 bases outside the gene matches. Germline CDR1 is MNHNS and CDR2 is SASEGT.